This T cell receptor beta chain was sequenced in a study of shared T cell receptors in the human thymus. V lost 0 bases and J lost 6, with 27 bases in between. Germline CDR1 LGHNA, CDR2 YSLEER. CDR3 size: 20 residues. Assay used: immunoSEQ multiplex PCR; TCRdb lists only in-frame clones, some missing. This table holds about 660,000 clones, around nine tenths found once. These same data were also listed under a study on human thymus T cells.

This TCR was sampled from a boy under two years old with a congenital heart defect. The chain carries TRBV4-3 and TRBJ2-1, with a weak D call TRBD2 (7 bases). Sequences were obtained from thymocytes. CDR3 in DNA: TGCGCCAGCAGCCAAGATCCGGGGGGCTGGGGGAGTTTCATTTTCAATGAGCAGTTCTTC. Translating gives CASSQDPGGWGSFIFNEQFF.